The present T cell receptor beta chain was sequenced within a study of blood T cell repertoires in COVID-19. Study context: The origin of the acute and convalescent COVID-19 samples was the United States, Italy and Spain.

The table came from immunoSEQ multiplex PCR; TCRdb's copy has only in-frame clones and leaves some out. The sample includes tens of thousands of clones, 80% to 95% of them seen just once. Between the trimmed V and J ends, which lost 6 bases and 4 bases, there was a span of 6 bases. Per germline, CDR1 ENHRY and CDR2 SYGVKD. The CDR3 covers 12 residues. The sample was peripheral blood. The V gene is TRBV10-3, the J gene TRBJ2-2; D uncertain. This TCR derives from a human donor with active COVID-19. The donor label of this sample is uncertain. The CDR3: CAIRRSTGELFF. CDR3 DNA: TGTGCCATCAGACGGAGCACCGGGGAGCTGTTTTTT.